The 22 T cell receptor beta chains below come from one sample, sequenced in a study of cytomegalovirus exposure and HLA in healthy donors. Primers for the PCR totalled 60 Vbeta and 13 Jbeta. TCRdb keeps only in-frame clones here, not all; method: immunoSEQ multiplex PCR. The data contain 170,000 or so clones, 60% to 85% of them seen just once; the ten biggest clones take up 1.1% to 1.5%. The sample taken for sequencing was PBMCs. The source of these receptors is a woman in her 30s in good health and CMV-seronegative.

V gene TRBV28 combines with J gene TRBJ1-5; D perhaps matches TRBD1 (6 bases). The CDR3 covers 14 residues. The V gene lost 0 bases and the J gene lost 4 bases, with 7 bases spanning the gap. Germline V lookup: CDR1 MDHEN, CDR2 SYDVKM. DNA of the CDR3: TGTGCCAGCAGTTTATGGGGGGCAAATCAGCCCCAGCATTTT. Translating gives CASSLWGANQPQHF.

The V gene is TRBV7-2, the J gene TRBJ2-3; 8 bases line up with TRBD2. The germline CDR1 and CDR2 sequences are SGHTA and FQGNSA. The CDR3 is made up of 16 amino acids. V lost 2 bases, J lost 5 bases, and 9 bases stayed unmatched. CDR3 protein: CASSLMPGAGGDTQYF. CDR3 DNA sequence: TGTGCCAGCAGCTTAATGCCGGGGGCGGGGGGAGATACGCAGTATTTT. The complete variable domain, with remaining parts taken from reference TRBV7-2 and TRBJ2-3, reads GAGVSQSPSNKVTEKGKDVELRCDPISGHTALYWYRQSLGQGLEFLIYFQGNSAPDKSGLPSDRFSAERTGGSVSTLTIQRTQQEDSAVYLCASSLMPGAGGDTQYFGPGTRLTVL.

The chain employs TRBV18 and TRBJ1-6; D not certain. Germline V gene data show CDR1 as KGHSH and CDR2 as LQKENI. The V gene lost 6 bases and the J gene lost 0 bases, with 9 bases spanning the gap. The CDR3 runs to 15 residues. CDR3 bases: TGTGCCAGCTCCCTCGGGAGCTCCTATAATTCACCCCTCCACTTT. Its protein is CASSLGSSYNSPLHF.

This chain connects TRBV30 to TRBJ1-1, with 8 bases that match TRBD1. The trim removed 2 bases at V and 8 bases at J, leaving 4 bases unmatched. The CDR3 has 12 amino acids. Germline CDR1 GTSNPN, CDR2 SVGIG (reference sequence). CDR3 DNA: TGTGCCTGGAGTCCAAGACAGGGGGAAGCTTTCTTT. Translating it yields CAWSPRQGEAFF.

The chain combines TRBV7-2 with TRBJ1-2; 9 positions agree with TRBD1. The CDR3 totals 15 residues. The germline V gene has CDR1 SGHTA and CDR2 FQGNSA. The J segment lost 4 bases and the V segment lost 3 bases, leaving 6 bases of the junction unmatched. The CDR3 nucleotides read TGTGCCAGCAGCTTTACAGGGGGCCATGGCTATGGCTACACCTTC. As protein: CASSFTGGHGYGYTF. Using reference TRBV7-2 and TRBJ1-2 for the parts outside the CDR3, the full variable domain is GAGVSQSPSNKVTEKGKDVELRCDPISGHTALYWYRQSLGQGLEFLIYFQGNSAPDKSGLPSDRFSAERTGGSVSTLTIQRTQQEDSAVYLCASSFTGGHGYGYTFGSGTRLTVV.

The CDR3 loop reads CASSILGLSAGVEQYF. Written as DNA, the CDR3 is TGTGCCAGTAGTATTCTTGGCCTATCAGCGGGGGTGGAGCAGTACTTC. The chain uses TRBV19 and TRBJ2-7; TRBD2 matches at 8 bases. CDR1 and CDR2 (germline): LNHDA, SQIVND (reference sequence). This CDR3 has 16 residues. V trimming: 3 bases; J trimming: 7 bases; junction bases outside the gene matches: 14.

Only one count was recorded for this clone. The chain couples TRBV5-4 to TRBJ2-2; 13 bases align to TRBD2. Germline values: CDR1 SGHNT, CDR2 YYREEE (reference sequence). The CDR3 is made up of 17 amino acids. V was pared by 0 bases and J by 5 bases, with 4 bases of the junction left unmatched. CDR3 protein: CASSLGGTSGTTGELFF. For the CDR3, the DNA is TGTGCCAGCAGCTTGGGTGGGACTAGCGGGACTACCGGGGAGCTGTTTTTT.

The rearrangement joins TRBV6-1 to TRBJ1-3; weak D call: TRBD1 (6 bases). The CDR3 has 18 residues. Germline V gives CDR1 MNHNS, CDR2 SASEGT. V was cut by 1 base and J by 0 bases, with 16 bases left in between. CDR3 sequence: CASSEGGGLSSSGNTIYF. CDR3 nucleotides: TGTGCCAGCAGTGAAGGGGGGGGCCTCTCCAGCTCTGGAAACACCATATATTTT.

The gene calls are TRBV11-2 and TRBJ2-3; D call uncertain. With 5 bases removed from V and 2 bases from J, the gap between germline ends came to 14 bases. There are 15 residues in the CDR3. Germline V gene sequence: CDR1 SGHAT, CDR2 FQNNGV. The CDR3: CASSPTSIATDTQYF. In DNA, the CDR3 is TGTGCCAGCAGCCCCACGTCTATCGCCACAGATACGCAGTATTTT.

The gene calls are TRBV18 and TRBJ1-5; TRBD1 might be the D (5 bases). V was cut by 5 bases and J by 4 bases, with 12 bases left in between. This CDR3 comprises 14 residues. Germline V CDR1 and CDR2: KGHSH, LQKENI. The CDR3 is CASSDGAANQPQHF. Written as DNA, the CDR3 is TGTGCCAGCTCAGATGGGGCGGCGAATCAGCCCCAGCATTTT.

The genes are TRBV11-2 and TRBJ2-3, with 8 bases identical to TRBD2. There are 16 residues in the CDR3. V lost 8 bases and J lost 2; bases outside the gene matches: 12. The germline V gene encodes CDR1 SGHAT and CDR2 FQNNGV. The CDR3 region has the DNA TGTGCCAGCCGACCAGCACTAGCGGTTCTCACAGATACGCAGTATTTT. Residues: CASRPALAVLTDTQYF.

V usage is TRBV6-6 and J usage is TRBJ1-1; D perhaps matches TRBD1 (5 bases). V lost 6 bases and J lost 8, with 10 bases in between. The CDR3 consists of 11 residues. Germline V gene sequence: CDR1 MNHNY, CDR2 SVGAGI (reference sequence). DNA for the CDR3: TGTGCCAGCAGCCCCAGGGTGGAAGCTTTCTTT. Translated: CASSPRVEAFF.

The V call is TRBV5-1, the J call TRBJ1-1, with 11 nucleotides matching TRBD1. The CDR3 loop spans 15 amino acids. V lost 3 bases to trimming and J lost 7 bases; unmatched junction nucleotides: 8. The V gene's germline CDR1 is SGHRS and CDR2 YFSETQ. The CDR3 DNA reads TGCGCCAGCAGCTCAGGACAGGGGGCTTACCATGAAGCTTTCTTT. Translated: CASSSGQGAYHEAFF.

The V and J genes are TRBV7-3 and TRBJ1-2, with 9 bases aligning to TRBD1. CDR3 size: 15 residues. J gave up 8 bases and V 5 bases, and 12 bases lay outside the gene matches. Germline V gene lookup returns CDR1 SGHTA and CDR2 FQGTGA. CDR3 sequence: CASSSNRGHGLGYTF. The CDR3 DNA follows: TGTGCCAGCAGCAGTAACAGGGGGCACGGTTTAGGCTACACCTTC. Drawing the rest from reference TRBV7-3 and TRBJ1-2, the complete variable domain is GAGVSQTPSNKVTEKGKYVELRCDPISGHTALYWYRQSLGQGPEFLIYFQGTGAADDSGLPNDRFFAVRPEGSVSTLKIQRTERGDSAVYLCASSSNRGHGLGYTFGSGTRLTVV.

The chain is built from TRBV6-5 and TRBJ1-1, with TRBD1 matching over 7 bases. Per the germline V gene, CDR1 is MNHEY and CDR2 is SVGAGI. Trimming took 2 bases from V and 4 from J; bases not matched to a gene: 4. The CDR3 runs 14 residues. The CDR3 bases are TGTGCCAGCAGTTACCGACAGGGCCCCACTGAAGCTTTCTTT. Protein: CASSYRQGPTEAFF.

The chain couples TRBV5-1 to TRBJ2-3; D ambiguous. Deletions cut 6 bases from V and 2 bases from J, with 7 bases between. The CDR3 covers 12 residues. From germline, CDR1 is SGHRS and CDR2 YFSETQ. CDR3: CASTLNTDTQYF. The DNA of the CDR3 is TGCGCCAGCACCCTTAACACAGATACGCAGTATTTT.

CDR3 region: CAWSVLYGTQYF. Written as DNA, the CDR3 is TGTGCCTGGAGTGTACTATATGGGACCCAGTACTTC. This chain links TRBV30 with TRBJ2-5, with D unclear. In germline, CDR1 is GTSNPN, CDR2 SVGIG (reference sequence). The CDR3 consists of 12 residues. V was cut by 0 bases and J by 7 bases, with 9 bases left in between.

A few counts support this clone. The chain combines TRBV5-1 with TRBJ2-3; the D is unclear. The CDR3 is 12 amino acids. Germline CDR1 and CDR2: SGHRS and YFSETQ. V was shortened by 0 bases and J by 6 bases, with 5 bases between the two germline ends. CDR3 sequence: CASSLARDTQYF. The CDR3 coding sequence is TGCGCCAGCAGCTTGGCGAGGGATACGCAGTATTTT.

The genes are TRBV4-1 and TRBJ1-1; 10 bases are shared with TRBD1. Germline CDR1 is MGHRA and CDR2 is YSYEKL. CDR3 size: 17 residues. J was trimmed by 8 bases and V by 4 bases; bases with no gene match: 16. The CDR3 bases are TGCGCCAGCAGCCGGGGGACAGGGGAGCGCCGGCGTTCGGAAGCTTTCTTT. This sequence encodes CASSRGTGERRRSEAFF.

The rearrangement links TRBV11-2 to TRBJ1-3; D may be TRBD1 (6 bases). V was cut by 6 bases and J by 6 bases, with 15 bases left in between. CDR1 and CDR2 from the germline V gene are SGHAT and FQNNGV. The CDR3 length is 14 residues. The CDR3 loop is CASRPPDSENTIYF. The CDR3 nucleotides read TGTGCCAGCAGACCTCCGGACAGCGAAAACACCATATATTTT.

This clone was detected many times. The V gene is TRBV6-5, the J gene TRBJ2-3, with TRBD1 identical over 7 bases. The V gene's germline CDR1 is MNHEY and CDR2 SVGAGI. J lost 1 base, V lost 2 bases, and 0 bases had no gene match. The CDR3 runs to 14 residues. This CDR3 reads CASSYGQGTDTQYF. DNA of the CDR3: TGTGCCAGCAGTTACGGACAGGGCACAGATACGCAGTATTTT.

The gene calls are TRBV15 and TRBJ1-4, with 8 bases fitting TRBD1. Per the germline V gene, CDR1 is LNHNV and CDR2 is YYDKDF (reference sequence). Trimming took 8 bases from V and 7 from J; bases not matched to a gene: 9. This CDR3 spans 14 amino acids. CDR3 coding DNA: TGTGCCACCCTTAAACAGGGGGACGGTGAAAAACTGTTTTTT. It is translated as CATLKQGDGEKLFF.